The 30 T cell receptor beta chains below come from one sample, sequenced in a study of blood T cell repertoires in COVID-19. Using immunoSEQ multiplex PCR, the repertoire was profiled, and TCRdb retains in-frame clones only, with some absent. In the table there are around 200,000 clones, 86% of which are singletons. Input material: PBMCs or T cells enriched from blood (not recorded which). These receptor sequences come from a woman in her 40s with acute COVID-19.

In nucleotides, the CDR3 is TGCGCCAGCAGCCAGGGGGGACAGGAGCAGTTCTTC. Its protein product is CASSQGGQEQFF. The chain uses TRBV4-1 and TRBJ2-1; perhaps TRBD1 as D (7 bases). The CDR3 runs 12 residues. Looked up from germline, CDR1 is MGHRA and CDR2 is YSYEKL. Trimming removed 3 bases at V and 10 bases at J, with 10 bases between.

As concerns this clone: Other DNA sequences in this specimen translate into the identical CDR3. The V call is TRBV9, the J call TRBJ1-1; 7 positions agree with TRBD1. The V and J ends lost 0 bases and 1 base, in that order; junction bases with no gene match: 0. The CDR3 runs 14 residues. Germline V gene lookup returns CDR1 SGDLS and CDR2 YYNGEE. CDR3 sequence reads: CASSVGQGNTEAFF. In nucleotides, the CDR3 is TGTGCCAGCAGCGTAGGACAGGGGAACACTGAAGCTTTCTTT.

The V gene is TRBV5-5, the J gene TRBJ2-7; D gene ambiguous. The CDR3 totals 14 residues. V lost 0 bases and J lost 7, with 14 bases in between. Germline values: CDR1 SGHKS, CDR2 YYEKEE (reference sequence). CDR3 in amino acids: CASSLAITPQEQYV. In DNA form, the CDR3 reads TGTGCCAGCAGCTTGGCCATCACACCTCAAGAGCAGTACGTC.

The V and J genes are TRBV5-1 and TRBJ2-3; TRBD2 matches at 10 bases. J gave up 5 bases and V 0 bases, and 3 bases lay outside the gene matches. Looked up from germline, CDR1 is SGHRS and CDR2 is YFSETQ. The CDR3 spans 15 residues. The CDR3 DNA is TGCGCCAGCAGCTTGGCTAGCGGGGGAATAGATACGCAGTATTTT. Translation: CASSLASGGIDTQYF.

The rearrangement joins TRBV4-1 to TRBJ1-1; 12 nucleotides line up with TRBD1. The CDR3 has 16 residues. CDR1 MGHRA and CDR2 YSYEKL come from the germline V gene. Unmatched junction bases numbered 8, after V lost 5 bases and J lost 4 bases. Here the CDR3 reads CASSGDRGRLATEAFF. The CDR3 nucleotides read TGCGCCAGCAGCGGGGACAGGGGGCGCCTGGCCACTGAAGCTTTCTTT.

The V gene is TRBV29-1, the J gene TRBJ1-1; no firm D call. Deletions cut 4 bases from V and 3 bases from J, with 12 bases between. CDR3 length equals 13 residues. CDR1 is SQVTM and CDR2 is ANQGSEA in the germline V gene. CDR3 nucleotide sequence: TGCAGCGTTGTATCACGGTTATACACTGAAGCTTTCTTT. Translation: CSVVSRLYTEAFF.

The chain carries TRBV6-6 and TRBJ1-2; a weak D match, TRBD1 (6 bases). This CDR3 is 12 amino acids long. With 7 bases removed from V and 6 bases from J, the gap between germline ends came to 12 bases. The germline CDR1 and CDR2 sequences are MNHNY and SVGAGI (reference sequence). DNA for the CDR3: TGTGCCAGCACCATTTCAGGGGATGGCTACACCTTC. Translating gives CASTISGDGYTF.

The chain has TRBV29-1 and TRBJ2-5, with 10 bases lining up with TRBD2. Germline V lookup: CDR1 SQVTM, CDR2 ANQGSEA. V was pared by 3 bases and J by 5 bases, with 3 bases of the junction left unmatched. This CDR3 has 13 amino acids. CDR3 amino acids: CSVDATSGETQYF. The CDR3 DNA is TGCAGCGTTGACGCGACTAGCGGGGAGACCCAGTACTTC.

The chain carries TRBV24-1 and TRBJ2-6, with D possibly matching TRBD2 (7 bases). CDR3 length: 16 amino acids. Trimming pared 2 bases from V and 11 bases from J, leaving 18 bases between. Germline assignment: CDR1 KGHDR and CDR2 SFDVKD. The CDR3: CATSDSTGLGGDVLTF. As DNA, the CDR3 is TGTGCCACCAGTGATTCTACAGGGCTTGGGGGGGACGTCCTGACTTTC.

CDR3 coding DNA: TGTGCCAGCAGCCAAGGCTACCAACGGGCGGGGGCTTTCTTT. This sequence encodes CASSQGYQRAGAFF. The rearrangement links TRBV3-1 (or the pseudogene TRBV3-2) to TRBJ1-1; D is uncertain. Deletions cut 1 base from V and 11 bases from J, with 17 bases between. The CDR3 loop spans 14 amino acids. Germline V gene sequence: CDR1 LGHDT, CDR2 YNNKEL (reference sequence).

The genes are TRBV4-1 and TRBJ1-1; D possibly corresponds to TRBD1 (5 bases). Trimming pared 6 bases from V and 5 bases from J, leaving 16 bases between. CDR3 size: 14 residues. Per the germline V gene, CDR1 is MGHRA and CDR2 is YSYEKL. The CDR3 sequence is CASSVGGGWTEAFF. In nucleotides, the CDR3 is TGCGCCAGCAGTGTCGGGGGGGGATGGACTGAAGCTTTCTTT.

In nucleotides, the CDR3 is TGTGCCAGCAGGGGACAGCCGAACACTGAAGCTTTCTTT. As protein: CASRGQPNTEAFF. The rearrangement joins TRBV2 to TRBJ1-1, with 7 bases that match TRBD1. The CDR3 runs to 13 residues. Unmatched junction bases numbered 2, after V lost 6 bases and J lost 1 base. Per the germline V gene, CDR1 is SNHLY and CDR2 is FYNNEI. Variable domain in full (rest from reference TRBV2 and TRBJ1-1): EPEVTQTPSHQVTQMGQEVILRCVPISNHLYFYWYRQILGQKVEFLVSFYNNEISEKSEIFDDQFSVERPDGSNFTLKIRSTKLEDSAMYFCASRGQPNTEAFFGQGTRLTVV.

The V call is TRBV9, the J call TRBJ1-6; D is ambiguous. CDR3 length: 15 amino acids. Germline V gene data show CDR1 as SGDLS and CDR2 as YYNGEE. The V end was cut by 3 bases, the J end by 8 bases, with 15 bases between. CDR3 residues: CASSASGVGYSPLHF. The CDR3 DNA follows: TGTGCCAGCAGCGCATCCGGGGTGGGATATTCACCCCTCCACTTT.

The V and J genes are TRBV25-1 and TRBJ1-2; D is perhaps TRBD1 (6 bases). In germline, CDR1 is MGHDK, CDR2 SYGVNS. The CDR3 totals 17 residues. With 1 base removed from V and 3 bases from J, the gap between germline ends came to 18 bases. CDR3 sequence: CASSESGGLTRDYGYTF. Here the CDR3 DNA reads TGTGCCAGCAGTGAATCTGGGGGCCTCACCAGGGACTATGGCTACACCTTC.

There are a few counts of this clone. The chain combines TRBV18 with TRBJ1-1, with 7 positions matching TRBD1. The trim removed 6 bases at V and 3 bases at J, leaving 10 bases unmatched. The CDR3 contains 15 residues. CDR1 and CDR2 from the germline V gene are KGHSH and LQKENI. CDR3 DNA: TGTGCCAGCTCGCCTCAGGGGGGCTGGGACACTGAAGCTTTCTTT. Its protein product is CASSPQGGWDTEAFF.

CDR3 nucleotides: TGTGCCATCAGTGAGCCGACAAAGGCCACTGAAGCTTTCTTT. Residues: CAISEPTKATEAFF. The rearrangement uses TRBV10-3 and TRBJ1-1; D is uncertain. There are 14 residues in the CDR3. The V gene's germline CDR1 is ENHRY and CDR2 SYGVKD. The V end was cut by 2 bases, the J end by 4 bases, with 11 bases between.

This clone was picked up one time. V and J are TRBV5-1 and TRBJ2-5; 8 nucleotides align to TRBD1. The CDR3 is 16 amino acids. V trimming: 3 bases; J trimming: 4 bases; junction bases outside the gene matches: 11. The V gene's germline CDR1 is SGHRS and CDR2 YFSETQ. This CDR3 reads CASSSNRFRGLETQYF. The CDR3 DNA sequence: TGCGCCAGCAGCTCGAATCGATTCAGGGGGCTAGAGACCCAGTACTTC.

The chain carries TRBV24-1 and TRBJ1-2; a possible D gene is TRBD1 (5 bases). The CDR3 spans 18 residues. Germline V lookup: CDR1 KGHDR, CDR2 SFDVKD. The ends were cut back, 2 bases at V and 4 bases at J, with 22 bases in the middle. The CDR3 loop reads CATSDCTEARGLFYGYTF. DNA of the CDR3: TGTGCCACCAGTGATTGCACTGAGGCTAGGGGCCTCTTCTATGGCTACACCTTC.

The DNA of the CDR3 is TGTGCCAGCAGTCCGGGGGGGTACGAGACCCAGTACTTC. Encoded protein: CASSPGGYETQYF. V gene TRBV28 combines with J gene TRBJ2-5; 8 positions agree with TRBD2. CDR3 length: 13 residues. The trim removed 5 bases at V and 5 bases at J, leaving 4 bases unmatched. Germline V gene data show CDR1 as MDHEN and CDR2 as SYDVKM.

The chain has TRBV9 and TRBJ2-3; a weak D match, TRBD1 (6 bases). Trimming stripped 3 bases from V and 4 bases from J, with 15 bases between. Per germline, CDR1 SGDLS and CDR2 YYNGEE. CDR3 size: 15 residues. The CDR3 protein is CASSAAPGAPDTQYF. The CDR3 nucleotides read TGTGCCAGCAGCGCCGCCCCAGGGGCCCCAGATACGCAGTATTTT.

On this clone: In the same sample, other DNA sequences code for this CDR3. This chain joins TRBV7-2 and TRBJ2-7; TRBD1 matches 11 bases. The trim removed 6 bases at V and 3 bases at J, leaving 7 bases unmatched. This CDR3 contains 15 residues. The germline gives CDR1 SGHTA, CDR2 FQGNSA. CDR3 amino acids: CASSRTGTGGYEQYF. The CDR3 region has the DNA TGTGCCAGCAGTCGGACCGGGACAGGGGGCTACGAGCAGTACTTC.

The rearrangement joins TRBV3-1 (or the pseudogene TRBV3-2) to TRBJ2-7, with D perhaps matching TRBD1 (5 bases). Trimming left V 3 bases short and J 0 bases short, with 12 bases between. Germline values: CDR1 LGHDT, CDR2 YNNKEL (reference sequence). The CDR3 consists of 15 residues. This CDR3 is CASSHGDSSSYEQYF. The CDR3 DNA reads TGTGCCAGCAGCCACGGTGACAGCAGCTCCTACGAGCAGTACTTC.

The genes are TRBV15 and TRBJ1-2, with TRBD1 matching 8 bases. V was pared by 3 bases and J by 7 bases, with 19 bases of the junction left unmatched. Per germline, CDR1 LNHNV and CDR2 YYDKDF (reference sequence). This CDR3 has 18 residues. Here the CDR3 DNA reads TGTGCCACCAGCAGCCCGGAATATGCAGGGGGCGGAGAGGGTGGCTACACCTTC. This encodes CATSSPEYAGGGEGGYTF.

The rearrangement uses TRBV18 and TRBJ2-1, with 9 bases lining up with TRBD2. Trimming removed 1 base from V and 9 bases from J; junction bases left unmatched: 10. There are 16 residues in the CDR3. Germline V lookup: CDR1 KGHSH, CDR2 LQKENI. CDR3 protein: CASSPQGASGAVEQFF. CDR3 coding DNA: TGTGCCAGCTCACCACAGGGGGCTAGCGGGGCCGTTGAGCAGTTCTTC.

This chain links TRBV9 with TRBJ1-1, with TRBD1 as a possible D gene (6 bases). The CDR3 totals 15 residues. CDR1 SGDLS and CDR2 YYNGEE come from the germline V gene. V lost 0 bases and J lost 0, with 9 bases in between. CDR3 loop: CASSVEDSMNTEAFF. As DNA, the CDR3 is TGTGCCAGCAGCGTAGAGGACAGTATGAACACTGAAGCTTTCTTT.

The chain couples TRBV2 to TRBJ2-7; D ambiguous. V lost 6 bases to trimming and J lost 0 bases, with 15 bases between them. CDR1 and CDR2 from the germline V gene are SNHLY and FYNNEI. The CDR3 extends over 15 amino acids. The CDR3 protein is CASRRSEVGSYEQYF. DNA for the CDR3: TGTGCCAGCAGGAGATCTGAGGTTGGCTCCTACGAGCAGTACTTC.

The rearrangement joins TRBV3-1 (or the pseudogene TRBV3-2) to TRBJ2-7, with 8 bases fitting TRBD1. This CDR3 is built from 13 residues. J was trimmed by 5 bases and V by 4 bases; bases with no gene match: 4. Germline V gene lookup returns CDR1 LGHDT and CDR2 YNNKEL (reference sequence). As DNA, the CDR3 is TGTGCCAGCAGCCGCACAGGGGGTAACGAGCAGTACGTC. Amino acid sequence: CASSRTGGNEQYV.

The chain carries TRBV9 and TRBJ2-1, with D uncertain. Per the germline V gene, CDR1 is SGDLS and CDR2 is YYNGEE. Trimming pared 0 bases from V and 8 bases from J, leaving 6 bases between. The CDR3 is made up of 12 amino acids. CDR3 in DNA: TGTGCCAGCAGCGTAGCTCTCGATGAGCAGTTCTTC. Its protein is CASSVALDEQFF.

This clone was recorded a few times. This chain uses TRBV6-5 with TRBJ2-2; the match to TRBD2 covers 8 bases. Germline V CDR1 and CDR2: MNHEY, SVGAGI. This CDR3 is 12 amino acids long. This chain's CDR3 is CLSGGDTGELFF. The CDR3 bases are TGTCTGAGCGGGGGAGACACCGGGGAGCTGTTTTTT.

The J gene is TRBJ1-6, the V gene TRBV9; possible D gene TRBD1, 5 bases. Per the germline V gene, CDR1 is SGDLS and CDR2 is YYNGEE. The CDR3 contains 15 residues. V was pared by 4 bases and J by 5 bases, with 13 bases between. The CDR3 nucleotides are TGTGCCAGCAGCTCCTTAAAGGGGAATAATTCACCCCTCCACTTT. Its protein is CASSSLKGNNSPLHF.